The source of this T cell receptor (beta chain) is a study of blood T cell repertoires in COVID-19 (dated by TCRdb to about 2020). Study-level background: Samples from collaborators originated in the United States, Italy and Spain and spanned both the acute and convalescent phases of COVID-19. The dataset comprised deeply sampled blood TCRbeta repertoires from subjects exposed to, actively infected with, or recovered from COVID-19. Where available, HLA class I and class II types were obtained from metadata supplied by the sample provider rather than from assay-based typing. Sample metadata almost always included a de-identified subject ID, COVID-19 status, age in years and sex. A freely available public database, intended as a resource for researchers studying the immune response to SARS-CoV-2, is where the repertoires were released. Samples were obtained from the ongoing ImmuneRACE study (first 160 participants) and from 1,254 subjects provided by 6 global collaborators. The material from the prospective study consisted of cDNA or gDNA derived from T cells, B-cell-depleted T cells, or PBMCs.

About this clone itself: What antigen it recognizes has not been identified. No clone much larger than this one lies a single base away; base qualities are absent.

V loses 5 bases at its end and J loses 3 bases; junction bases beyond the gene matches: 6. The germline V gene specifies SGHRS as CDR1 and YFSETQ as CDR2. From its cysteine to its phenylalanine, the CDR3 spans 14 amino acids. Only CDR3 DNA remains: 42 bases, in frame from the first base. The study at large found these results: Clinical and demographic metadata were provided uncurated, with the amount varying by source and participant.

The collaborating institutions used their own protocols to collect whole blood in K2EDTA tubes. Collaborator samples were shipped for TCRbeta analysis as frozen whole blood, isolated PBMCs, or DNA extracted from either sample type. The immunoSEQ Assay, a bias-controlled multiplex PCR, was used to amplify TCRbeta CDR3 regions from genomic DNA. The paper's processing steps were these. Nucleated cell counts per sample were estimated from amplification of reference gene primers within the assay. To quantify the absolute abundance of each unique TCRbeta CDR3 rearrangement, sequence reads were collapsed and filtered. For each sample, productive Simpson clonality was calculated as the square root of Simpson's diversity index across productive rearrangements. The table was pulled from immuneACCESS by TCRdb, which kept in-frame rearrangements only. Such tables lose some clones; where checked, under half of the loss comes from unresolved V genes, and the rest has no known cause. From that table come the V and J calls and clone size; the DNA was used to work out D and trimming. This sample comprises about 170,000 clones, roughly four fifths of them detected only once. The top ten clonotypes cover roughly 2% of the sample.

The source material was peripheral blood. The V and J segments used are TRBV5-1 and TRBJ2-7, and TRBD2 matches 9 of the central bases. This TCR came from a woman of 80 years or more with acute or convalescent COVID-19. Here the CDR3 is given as CASSRTSDHYEQYF. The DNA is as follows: TGCGCCAGCAGTAGGACTAGCGATCACTACGAGCAGTACTTC.